The 21 T cell receptor beta chains below come from one sample, sequenced in a study of cytomegalovirus exposure and HLA in healthy donors. PCR was performed using 60 Vbeta and 13 Jbeta primers. Measured with immunoSEQ multiplex PCR; TCRdb has only the in-frame clones, and not every one. The repertoire holds about 190,000 clones, with around 79% as singletons. Material for sequencing was PBMCs. These receptors were taken from a woman in her late teens or twenties in good health and CMV-seronegative.

This clone was recorded only once. This chain joins TRBV15 and TRBJ1-1; D is unclear. The V gene lost 0 bases and the J gene lost 11 bases, with 10 bases spanning the gap. The length of the CDR3 is 12 residues. The germline V gene has CDR1 LNHNV and CDR2 YYDKDF (reference sequence). Here the CDR3 reads CATSRDLGDAFF. The CDR3 region has the DNA TGTGCCACCAGCAGAGATCTAGGAGACGCTTTCTTT.

This sequence joins TRBV6-6 and TRBJ2-7; TRBD2 matches 8 bases. The CDR3 length is 14 residues. Germline trimming cut 6 bases from V and 3 bases from J; bases unmatched to any gene: 7. The V gene's germline CDR1 is MNHNY and CDR2 SVGAGI (reference sequence). The CDR3 DNA reads as TGTGCCAGCAGCGCCCACGGGACTAGCTACGAGCAGTACTTC. Protein: CASSAHGTSYEQYF.

V gene TRBV4-1 combines with J gene TRBJ1-5, with 7 positions matching TRBD1. Trimming took 4 bases from V and 1 from J; bases not matched to a gene: 7. The CDR3 is made up of 16 amino acids. Per the germline V gene, CDR1 is MGHRA and CDR2 is YSYEKL. CDR3 coding DNA: TGCGCCAGCAGCCGACAGGGTGATGGGAGCAATCAGCCCCAGCATTTT. Protein sequence: CASSRQGDGSNQPQHF.

The chain joins TRBV14 to TRBJ2-7; 10 bases fit TRBD2. Germline assignment: CDR1 SGHDN and CDR2 FVKESK. This CDR3 is 16 amino acids long. Trimming removed 4 bases from V and 1 base from J; junction bases left unmatched: 7. The CDR3 nucleotides are TGTGCCAGCAGCCGGCTAGCGGGAGTCTCATCCTACGAGCAGTACTTC. Translation: CASSRLAGVSSYEQYF.

The chain uses TRBV5-1 and TRBJ2-7, with TRBD1 matching over 7 bases. Germline V CDR1 and CDR2: SGHRS, YFSETQ. The V segment lost 3 bases and the J segment 2 bases; nucleotides outside the gene matches: 11. The CDR3 covers 16 residues. The CDR3 bases are TGCGCCAGCAGCTGGGGTATGGGACAGATAACCTACGAGCAGTACTTC. It codes for CASSWGMGQITYEQYF.

This chain links TRBV19 with TRBJ2-7, with D possibly TRBD1 on 5 matching bases. The CDR3 contains 13 residues. The V gene's germline CDR1 is LNHDA and CDR2 SQIVND (reference sequence). V was clipped by 5 bases and J by 5 bases, with 13 bases between them. In DNA, the CDR3 is TGTGCCAGTAGTGGGCAGGGATGGGACGAGCAGTACTTC. Amino acid sequence: CASSGQGWDEQYF.

The rearrangement joins TRBV14 to TRBJ2-1; TRBD2 matches 9 bases. CDR1 is SGHDN, CDR2 FVKESK, per germline. The V and J ends lost 1 base and 15 bases, in that order; junction bases with no gene match: 4. This CDR3 has 12 amino acids. CDR3 DNA sequence: TGTGCCAGCAGCCAAGTTCTGGGACTAGCGTTCTTC. Its translation is CASSQVLGLAFF. The whole variable domain, filled in from reference TRBV14 and TRBJ2-1, reads EAGVTQFPSHSVIEKGQTVTLRCDPISGHDNLYWYRRVMGKEIKFLLHFVKESKQDESGMPNNRFLAERTGGTYSTLKVQPAELEDSGVYFCASSQVLGLAFFGPGTRLTVL.

The chain uses TRBV19 and TRBJ1-1; 10 bases fit TRBD1. CDR3 length: 15 amino acids. Looked up from germline, CDR1 is LNHDA and CDR2 is SQIVND (reference sequence). V dropped 4 bases and J dropped 2; count of bases not matched to a gene: 4. Written as DNA, the CDR3 is TGTGCCAGTAGTACCCGACAGGGGGCTAACACTGAAGCTTTCTTT. Its translation is CASSTRQGANTEAFF.

The chain combines TRBV5-1 with TRBJ2-1; perhaps TRBD2 as D (5 bases). The CDR3 has 15 residues. The V gene's germline CDR1 is SGHRS and CDR2 YFSETQ. V was trimmed by 0 bases and J by 8 bases, leaving 15 bases between them. The CDR3 region has the DNA TGCGCCAGCAGCTTGGCCTCTAGCTCTGGAGATGAGCAGTTCTTC. This translates into CASSLASSSGDEQFF.

The chain couples TRBV5-1 to TRBJ2-3; a weak D match, TRBD1 (6 bases). Germline V gene sequence: CDR1 SGHRS, CDR2 YFSETQ. The length of the CDR3 is 16 residues. V was shortened by 0 bases and J by 1 base, with 12 bases between the two germline ends. The CDR3 sequence: CASSLDLAGGTDTQYF. The CDR3 DNA is TGCGCCAGCAGCTTGGACTTGGCAGGGGGCACAGATACGCAGTATTTT.

The V call is TRBV5-1, the J call TRBJ2-1; D possibly corresponds to TRBD2 (7 bases). Trimming removed 0 bases from V and 12 bases from J, with 10 bases in between. The V gene's germline CDR1 is SGHRS and CDR2 YFSETQ. The CDR3 loop spans 12 amino acids. The CDR3 DNA follows: TGCGCCAGCAGCTTGGAACGGGGGGCGCAGTTCTTC. As protein: CASSLERGAQFF.

This clone was seen just once. This chain uses TRBV19 with TRBJ1-1; D is unresolved. The length of the CDR3 is 13 residues. Germline V lookup: CDR1 LNHDA, CDR2 SQIVND (reference sequence). With 3 bases removed from V and 5 bases from J, the gap between germline ends came to 10 bases. CDR3 residues: CASSIRRGTEAFF. The CDR3 nucleotides read TGTGCCAGTAGTATTCGGCGGGGTACTGAAGCTTTCTTT.

The table lists this clone with a count of one. This chain joins TRBV10-3 and TRBJ1-2, with 8 nucleotides matching TRBD1. The CDR3 covers 14 residues. V was clipped by 2 bases and J by 2 bases; unmatched bases: 1. Germline CDR1 reads ENHRY; CDR2 reads SYGVKD. The CDR3 DNA follows: TGTGCCATCAGTGAGCGGACAGGGAACTATGGCTACACCTTC. It encodes CAISERTGNYGYTF.

The V call is TRBV6-5, the J call TRBJ1-3; D is perhaps TRBD1 (5 bases). V lost 2 bases to trimming and J lost 3 bases, with 11 bases between them. The CDR3 runs to 15 residues. Germline-derived CDR1 and CDR2 are MNHEY and SVGAGI. The CDR3 sequence is CASSYDRALGNTIYF. CDR3 coding DNA: TGTGCCAGCAGTTACGACAGAGCTCTTGGAAACACCATATATTTT.

V and J are TRBV11-3 and TRBJ2-2; possible D gene TRBD1, 6 bases. Germline assignment: CDR1 SGHNT and CDR2 YENEEA. V dropped 3 bases and J dropped 1 base, with 9 bases sitting between them. This CDR3 region has 15 residues. CDR3 sequence: CASSFQQGNTGELFF. CDR3 DNA: TGTGCCAGCAGCTTTCAACAGGGGAACACCGGGGAGCTGTTTTTT.

The chain recombines TRBV4-2 with TRBJ1-2; the D is unclear. The germline V gene encodes CDR1 LGHNA and CDR2 YNFKEQ. V dropped 0 bases and J dropped 0 bases, with 8 bases sitting between them. This CDR3 is 15 amino acids long. The CDR3 DNA sequence: TGTGCCAGCAGCCAAGAAACTACGGCTAACTATGGCTACACCTTC. Translation gives CASSQETTANYGYTF.

This chain joins TRBV6-1 and TRBJ2-7; TRBD2 matches at 7 bases. The V segment lost 8 bases and the J segment 2 bases; nucleotides outside the gene matches: 6. CDR3 length: 13 amino acids. Germline loops: CDR1 MNHNS, CDR2 SASEGT. The DNA for the CDR3 is TGTGCCAGCGAGGCTAGCGGAGCCTACGAGCAGTACTTC. The encoded protein is CASEASGAYEQYF.

This chain uses TRBV9 with TRBJ1-1, with a weak D call TRBD1 (5 bases). Trimming removed 3 bases from V and 1 base from J, with 10 bases in between. The CDR3 loop spans 14 amino acids. Per germline, CDR1 SGDLS and CDR2 YYNGEE. CDR3 sequence reads: CASSGGEGNTEAFF. Written as DNA, the CDR3 is TGTGCCAGCAGCGGAGGGGAGGGGAACACTGAAGCTTTCTTT.

This clone has only one observation. The junction departs from germline at one end; a sequencing error may be responsible. The rearrangement joins TRBV19 to TRBJ2-2; D remains unclear. CDR3 length: 12 residues. The germline gives CDR1 LNHDA, CDR2 SQIVND (reference sequence). CDR3 DNA: TGTGCCAGCAGTACATACACCGGGGAGCTGTTTTTT. Its protein product is CASSTYTGELFF.

The chain couples TRBV29-1 to TRBJ1-2, with 7 bases lining up with TRBD1. J was trimmed by 3 bases and V by 5 bases; bases with no gene match: 12. Germline V CDR1 and CDR2: SQVTM, ANQGSEA. The CDR3 contains 15 residues. In nucleotides, the CDR3 is TGCAGCGTTTTCGAATTTCGGGACAGATACTATGGCTACACCTTC. Protein sequence: CSVFEFRDRYYGYTF.

V and J are TRBV28 and TRBJ1-5; D unclear. This CDR3 has 14 residues. CDR1 MDHEN and CDR2 SYDVKM come from the germline V gene. V shed 5 bases and J shed 0 bases, with 8 bases lying between them. This chain's CDR3 is CASSRYSSNQPQHF. CDR3 nucleotides: TGTGCCAGCAGTCGGTATTCTAGCAATCAGCCCCAGCATTTT.